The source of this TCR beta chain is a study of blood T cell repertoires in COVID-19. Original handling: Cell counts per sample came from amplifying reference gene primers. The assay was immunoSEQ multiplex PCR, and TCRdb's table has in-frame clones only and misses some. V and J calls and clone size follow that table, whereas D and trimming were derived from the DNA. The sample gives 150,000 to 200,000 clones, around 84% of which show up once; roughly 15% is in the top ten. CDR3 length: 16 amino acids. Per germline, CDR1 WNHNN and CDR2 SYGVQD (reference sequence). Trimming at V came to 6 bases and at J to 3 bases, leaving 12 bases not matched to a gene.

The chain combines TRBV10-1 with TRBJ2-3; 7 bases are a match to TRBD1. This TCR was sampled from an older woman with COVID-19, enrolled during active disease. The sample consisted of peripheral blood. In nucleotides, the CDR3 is TGCGCCAGCAGACGCGGACAGGCTTTATCTACAGATACGCAGTATTTT. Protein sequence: CASRRGQALSTDTQYF.